This TCR beta chain was captured in a study of early T cells in non-severe SARS-CoV-2 infection. At the level of the study: RNA in bulk from unsorted whole blood was sequenced, and chains were unpaired.

This clonotype was seen more than once but under ten times. Antigen specificity is unknown. The CDR3 runs 13 residues. Per germline, CDR1 LGHDT and CDR2 YNNKEL (reference sequence). V was trimmed by 4 bases and J by 1 base, leaving 8 bases between them. Study conclusions and caveats: In VDJdb matching, anti-spike CD8 responses were favored while private and CD4 specificities went missing.

Unique molecular identifier tags were affixed to discrete cDNA molecules. TCRdb used MiXCR to reprocess the 5' RACE reads, holding one entry per CDR3 protein. The sample includes almost 65,000 distinct CDR3 sequences, around 4.9% of them seen just once. J is TRBJ2-7 and V is TRBV3-1; D is undetermined. Sequencing used whole blood. This receptor was obtained from an adult who was a healthcare worker with PCR-confirmed SARS-CoV-2 infection or an uninfected control (not recorded which). The CDR3 reads CASSRGSSYEQYF. In DNA form, the CDR3 reads TGTGCCAGCAGCCGTGGGTCTTCCTACGAGCAGTACTTC.